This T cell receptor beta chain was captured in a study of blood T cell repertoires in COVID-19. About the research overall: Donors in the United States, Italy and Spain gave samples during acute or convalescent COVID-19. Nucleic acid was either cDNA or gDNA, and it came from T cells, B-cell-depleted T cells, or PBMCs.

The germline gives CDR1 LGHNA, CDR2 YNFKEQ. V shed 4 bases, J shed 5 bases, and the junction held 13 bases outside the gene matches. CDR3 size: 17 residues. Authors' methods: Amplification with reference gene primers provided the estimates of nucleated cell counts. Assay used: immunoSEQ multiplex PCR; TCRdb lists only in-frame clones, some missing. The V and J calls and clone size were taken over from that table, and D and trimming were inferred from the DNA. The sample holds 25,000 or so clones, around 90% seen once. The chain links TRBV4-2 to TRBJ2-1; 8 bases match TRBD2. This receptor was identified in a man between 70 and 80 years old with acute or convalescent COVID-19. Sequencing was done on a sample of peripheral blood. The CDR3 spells CASSPMGERERHNEQFF. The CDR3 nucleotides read TGTGCCAGCAGCCCGATGGGCGAGCGGGAGAGACACAATGAGCAGTTCTTC.